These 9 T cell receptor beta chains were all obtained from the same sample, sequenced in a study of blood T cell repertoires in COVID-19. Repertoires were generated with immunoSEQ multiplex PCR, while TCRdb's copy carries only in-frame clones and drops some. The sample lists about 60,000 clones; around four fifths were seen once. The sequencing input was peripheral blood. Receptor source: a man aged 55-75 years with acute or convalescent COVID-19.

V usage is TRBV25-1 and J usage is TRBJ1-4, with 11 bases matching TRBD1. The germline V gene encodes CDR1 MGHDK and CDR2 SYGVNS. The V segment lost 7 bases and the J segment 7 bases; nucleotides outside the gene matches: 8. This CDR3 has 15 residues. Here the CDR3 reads CASNQGGTGGEKLFF. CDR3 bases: TGTGCCAGCAATCAGGGAGGGACAGGGGGTGAAAAACTGTTTTTT.

The CDR3 DNA reads TGTGCCAGTAGTGCTAAGACAGGGGAGTATGGCTACACCTTC. Translating gives CASSAKTGEYGYTF. V is TRBV19 and J is TRBJ1-2; the match to TRBD1 covers 8 bases. The CDR3 totals 14 residues. Germline trimming cut 5 bases from V and 5 bases from J; bases unmatched to any gene: 7. The germline gives CDR1 LNHDA, CDR2 SQIVND (reference sequence). The variable domain in full, with the rest retrieved from reference TRBV19 and TRBJ1-2, is DGGITQSPKYLFRKEGQNVTLSCEQNLNHDAMYWYRQDPGQGLRLIYYSQIVNDFQKGDIAEGYSVSREKKESFPLTVTSAQKNPTAFYLCASSAKTGEYGYTFGSGTRLTVV.

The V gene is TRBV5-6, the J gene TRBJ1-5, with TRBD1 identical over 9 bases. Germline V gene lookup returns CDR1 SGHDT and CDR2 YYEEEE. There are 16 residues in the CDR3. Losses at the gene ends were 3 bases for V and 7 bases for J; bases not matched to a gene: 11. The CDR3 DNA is TGTGCCAGCAGCTCATCCCGGGACAGGGATCGGCAGCCCCAGCATTTT. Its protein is CASSSSRDRDRQPQHF.

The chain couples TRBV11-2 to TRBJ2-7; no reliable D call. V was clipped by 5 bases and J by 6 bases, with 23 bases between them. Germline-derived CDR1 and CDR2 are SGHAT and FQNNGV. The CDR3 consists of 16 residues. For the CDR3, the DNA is TGTGCCAGCAGCCCACCGACGAGGCGTCTGAACCCCGAGCAGTACTTC. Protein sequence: CASSPPTRRLNPEQYF.

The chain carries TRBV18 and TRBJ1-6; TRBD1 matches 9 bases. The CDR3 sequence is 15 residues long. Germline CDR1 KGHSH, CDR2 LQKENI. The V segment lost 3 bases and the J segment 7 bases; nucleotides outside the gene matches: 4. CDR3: CASSPRTGANSPLHF. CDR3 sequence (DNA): TGTGCCAGCTCACCTCGGACAGGGGCGAATTCACCCCTCCACTTT. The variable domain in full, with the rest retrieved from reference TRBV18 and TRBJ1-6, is NAGVMQNPRHLVRRRGQEARLRCSPMKGHSHVYWYRQLPEEGLKFMVYLQKENIIDESGMPKERFSAEFPKEGPSILRIQQVVRGDSAAYFCASSPRTGANSPLHFGNGTRLTVT.

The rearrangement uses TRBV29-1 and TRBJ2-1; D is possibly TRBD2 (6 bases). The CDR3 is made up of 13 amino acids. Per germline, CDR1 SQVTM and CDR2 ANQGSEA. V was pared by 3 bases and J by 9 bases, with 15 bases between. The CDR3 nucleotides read TGCAGCGTTGAGGGAGGTAGACGGGGTGAGCAGTTCTTC. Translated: CSVEGGRRGEQFF.

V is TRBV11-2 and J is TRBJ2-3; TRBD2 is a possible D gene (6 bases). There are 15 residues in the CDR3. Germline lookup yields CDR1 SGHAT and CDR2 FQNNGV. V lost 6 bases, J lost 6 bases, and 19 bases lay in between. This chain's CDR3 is CASRPGLTFTDTQYF. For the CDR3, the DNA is TGTGCCAGCAGACCAGGACTAACTTTCACGGATACGCAGTATTTT. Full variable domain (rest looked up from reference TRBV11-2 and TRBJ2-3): EAGVAQSPRYKIIEKRQSVAFWCNPISGHATLYWYQQILGQGPKLLIQFQNNGVVDDSQLPKDRFSAERLKGVDSTLKIQPAKLEDSAVYLCASRPGLTFTDTQYFGPGTRLTVL.

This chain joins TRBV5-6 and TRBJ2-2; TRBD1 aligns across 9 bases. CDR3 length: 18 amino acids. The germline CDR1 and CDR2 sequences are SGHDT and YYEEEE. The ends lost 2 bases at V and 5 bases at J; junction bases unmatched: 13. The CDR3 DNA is TGTGCCAGCAGCTTAAAACAGGGGGCTACCCTTACTACCGGGGAGCTGTTTTTT. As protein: CASSLKQGATLTTGELFF. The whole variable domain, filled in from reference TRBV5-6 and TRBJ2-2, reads DAGVTQSPTHLIKTRGQQVTLRCSPKSGHDTVSWYQQALGQGPQFIFQYYEEEERQRGNFPDRFSGHQFPNYSSELNVNALLLGDSALYLCASSLKQGATLTTGELFFGEGSRLTVL.

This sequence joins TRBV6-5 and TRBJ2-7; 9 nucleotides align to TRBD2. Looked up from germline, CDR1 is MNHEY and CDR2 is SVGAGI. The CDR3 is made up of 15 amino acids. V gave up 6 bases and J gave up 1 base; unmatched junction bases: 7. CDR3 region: CASRERGAPSYEQYF. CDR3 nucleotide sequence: TGTGCCAGCAGAGAGCGGGGGGCTCCTTCCTACGAGCAGTACTTC.